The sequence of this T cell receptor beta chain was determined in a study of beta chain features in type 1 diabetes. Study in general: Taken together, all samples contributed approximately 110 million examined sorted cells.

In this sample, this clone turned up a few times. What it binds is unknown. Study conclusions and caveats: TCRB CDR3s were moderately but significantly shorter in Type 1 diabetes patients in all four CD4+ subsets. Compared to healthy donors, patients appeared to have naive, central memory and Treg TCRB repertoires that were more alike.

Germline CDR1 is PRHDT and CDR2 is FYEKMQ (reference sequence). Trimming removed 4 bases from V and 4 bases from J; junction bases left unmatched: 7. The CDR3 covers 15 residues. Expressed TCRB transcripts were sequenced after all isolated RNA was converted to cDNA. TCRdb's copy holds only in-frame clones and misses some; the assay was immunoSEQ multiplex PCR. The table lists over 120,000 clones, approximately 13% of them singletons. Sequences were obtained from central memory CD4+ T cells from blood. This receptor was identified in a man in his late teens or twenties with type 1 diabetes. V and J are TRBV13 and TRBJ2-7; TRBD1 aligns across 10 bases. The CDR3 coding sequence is TGTGCCAGCAGCTCAGTTCGGGACAGGGGATACGAGCAGTACTTC. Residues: CASSSVRDRGYEQYF.